The 6 T cell receptor beta chains reported below all come from one sample, sequenced in a study of blood T cell repertoires in COVID-19. TCRdb's copy holds only in-frame clones and misses some; the assay was immunoSEQ multiplex PCR. The data hold about 470,000 clones, with approximately 90% observed a single time. The specimen was PBMCs or T cells enriched from blood (not recorded which). Receptor source: a woman younger than 35 who had recovered from COVID-19.

The chain links TRBV5-1 to TRBJ2-7, with 7 bases lining up with TRBD1. J gave up 3 bases and V 5 bases, and 11 bases lay outside the gene matches. Germline CDR1 is SGHRS and CDR2 is YFSETQ. The CDR3 spans 15 residues. CDR3 sequence reads: CASRGGGTADYEQYF. The CDR3 bases are TGCGCCAGCAGGGGTGGTGGGACAGCAGACTACGAGCAGTACTTC.

The chain combines TRBV27 with TRBJ2-1; TRBD2 matches 12 bases. V lost 7 bases to trimming and J lost 2 bases; unmatched junction nucleotides: 0. This CDR3 spans 14 amino acids. Germline lookup yields CDR1 MNHEY and CDR2 SMNVEV (reference sequence). The chain's CDR3 is CASTSGGAYNEQFF. The CDR3 DNA sequence: TGTGCCAGCACTAGCGGGGGGGCCTACAATGAGCAGTTCTTC.

In its sample, this clone was seen once. CDR3 loop: CASSQEAGGIDNEQFF. In DNA form, the CDR3 reads TGTGCCAGCAGCCAAGAGGCGGGGGGGATAGACAATGAGCAGTTCTTC. V gene TRBV4-2 combines with J gene TRBJ2-1, with 9 positions matching TRBD2. V lost 0 bases, J lost 5 bases, and 5 bases stayed unmatched. The CDR3 runs 16 residues. In germline, CDR1 is LGHNA, CDR2 YNFKEQ.

This clone is a singleton in its sample. At one end, the junction sequence differs from germline, possibly due to a read error. The chain has TRBV2 and TRBJ2-7; TRBD1 matches at 7 bases. The CDR3 runs to 16 residues. CDR1 SNHLY and CDR2 FYNNEI come from the germline V gene. The CDR3 protein is CASLPNEGQLSPPLDF. The CDR3, as DNA: TGTGCCAGCCTTCCCAACGAGGGACAGCTATCCCCTCCTCTGGACTTC.

This chain uses TRBV2 with TRBJ1-6; tentative D call: TRBD1 (5 bases). Germline V gene lookup returns CDR1 SNHLY and CDR2 FYNNEI. This CDR3 has 15 residues. V was cut by 6 bases and J by 0 bases, with 9 bases left in between. The CDR3 loop is CASSDRSSYNSPLHF. CDR3 DNA: TGTGCCAGCAGCGACAGAAGCTCCTATAATTCACCCCTCCACTTT. Full variable domain (missing parts from reference TRBV2 and TRBJ1-6): EPEVTQTPSHQVTQMGQEVILRCVPISNHLYFYWYRQILGQKVEFLVSFYNNEISEKSEIFDDQFSVERPDGSNFTLKIRSTKLEDSAMYFCASSDRSSYNSPLHFGNGTRLTVT.

The chain joins TRBV10-1 to TRBJ2-1; D possibly corresponds to TRBD2 (5 bases). The CDR3 has 16 amino acids. CDR1 and CDR2 from the germline V gene are WNHNN and SYGVQD (reference sequence). V was shortened by 0 bases and J by 0 bases, with 9 bases between the two germline ends. The CDR3 is CASSESRAVSYNEQFF. Here the CDR3 DNA reads TGCGCCAGCAGTGAGTCGAGGGCAGTCTCCTACAATGAGCAGTTCTTC.